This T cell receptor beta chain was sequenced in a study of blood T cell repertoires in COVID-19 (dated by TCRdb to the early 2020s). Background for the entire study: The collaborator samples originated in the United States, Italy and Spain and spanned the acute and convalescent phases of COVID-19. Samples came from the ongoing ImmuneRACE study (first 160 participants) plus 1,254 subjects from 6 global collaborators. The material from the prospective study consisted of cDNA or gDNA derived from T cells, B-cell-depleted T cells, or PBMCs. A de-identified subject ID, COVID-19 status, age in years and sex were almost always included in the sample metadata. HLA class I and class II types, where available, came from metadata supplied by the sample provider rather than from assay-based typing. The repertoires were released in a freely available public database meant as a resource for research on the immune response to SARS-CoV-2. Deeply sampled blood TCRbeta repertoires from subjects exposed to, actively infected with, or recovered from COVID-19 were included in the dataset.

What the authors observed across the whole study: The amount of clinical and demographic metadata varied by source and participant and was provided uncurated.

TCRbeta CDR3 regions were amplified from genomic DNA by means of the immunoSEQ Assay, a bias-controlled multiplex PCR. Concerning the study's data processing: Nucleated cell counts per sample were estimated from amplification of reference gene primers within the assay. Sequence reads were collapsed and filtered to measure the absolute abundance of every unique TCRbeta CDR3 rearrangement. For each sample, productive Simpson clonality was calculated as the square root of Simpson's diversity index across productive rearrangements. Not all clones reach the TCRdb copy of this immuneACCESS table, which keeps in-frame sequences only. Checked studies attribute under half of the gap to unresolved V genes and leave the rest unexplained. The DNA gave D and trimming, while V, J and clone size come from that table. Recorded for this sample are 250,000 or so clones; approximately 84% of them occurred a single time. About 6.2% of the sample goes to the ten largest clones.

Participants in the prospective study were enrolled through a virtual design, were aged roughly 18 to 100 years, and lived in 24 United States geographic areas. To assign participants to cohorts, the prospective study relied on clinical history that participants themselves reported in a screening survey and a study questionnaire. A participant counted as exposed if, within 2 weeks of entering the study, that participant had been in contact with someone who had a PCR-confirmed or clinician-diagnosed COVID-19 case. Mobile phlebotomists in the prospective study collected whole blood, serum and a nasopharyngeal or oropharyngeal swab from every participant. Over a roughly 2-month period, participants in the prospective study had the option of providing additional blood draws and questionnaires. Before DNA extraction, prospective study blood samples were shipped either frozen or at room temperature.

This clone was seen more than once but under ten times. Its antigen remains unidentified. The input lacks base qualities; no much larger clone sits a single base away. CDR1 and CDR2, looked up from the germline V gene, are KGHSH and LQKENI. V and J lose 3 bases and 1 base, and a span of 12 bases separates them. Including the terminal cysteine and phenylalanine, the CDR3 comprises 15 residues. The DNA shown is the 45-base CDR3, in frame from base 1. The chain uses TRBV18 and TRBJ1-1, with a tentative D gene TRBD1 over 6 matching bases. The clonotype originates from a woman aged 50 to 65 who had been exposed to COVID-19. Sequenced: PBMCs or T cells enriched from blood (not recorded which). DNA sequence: TGTGCCAGCTCACCTGTGGGACACGCGAACACTGAAGCTTTCTTT. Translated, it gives CASSPVGHANTEAFF. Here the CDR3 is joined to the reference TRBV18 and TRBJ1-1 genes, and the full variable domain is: NAGVMQNPRHLVRRRGQEARLRCSPMKGHSHVYWYRQLPEEGLKFMVYLQKENIIDESGMPKERFSAEFPKEGPSILRIQQVVRGDSAAYFCASSPVGHANTEAFFGQGTRLTVV.